The entry below describes one T cell receptor (beta chain). The entry originates in a study of CD8 T cells in ankylosing spondylitis. V was clipped by 5 bases and J by 4 bases, with 15 bases between them. This CDR3 has 15 amino acids. Germline V gene data show CDR1 as SGHTA and CDR2 as FQGNSA. A single record per CDR3 protein comes from TCRdb applying MiXCR to the 5' RACE reads. The data hold about 130,000 distinct CDR3 sequences, with 7.3% observed a single time. Input material: blood, either unsorted or a sorted T cell fraction (not recorded which). This TCR came from a female donor with ankylosing spondylitis or in good health (not recorded which). The V call is TRBV7-2, the J call TRBJ1-5; D is unresolved. The CDR3, as DNA: TGTGCCAGCAGCCCTAGCCTCGGTCAAAATCAGCCCCAGCATTTT. The encoded protein is CASSPSLGQNQPQHF.